The entry below gives a single T cell receptor beta chain sequence along with its context. V lost 8 bases and J lost 2; bases outside the gene matches: 9. The CDR3 spans 15 residues. CDR1 and CDR2 (germline): ENHRY, SYGVKD. The data were obtained in a study of blood T cell repertoires in COVID-19. Study summary: Sites in the United States, Italy and Spain provided acute and convalescent COVID-19 samples.

Original methodology: From reference gene primer amplification, estimates of nucleated cell counts were derived. Produced via immunoSEQ multiplex PCR; TCRdb's table is partial and in-frame only. D and trimming were read from the DNA, whereas the V and J calls and clone size are those reported in that table. The sample records some 280,000 clones, over 80% being singletons. Sequencing input: peripheral blood. This chain connects TRBV10-3 to TRBJ2-7; 10 positions match TRBD1. The sequence derives from a woman between 45 and 60 years old with active or convalescent COVID-19. Here the CDR3 reads CAISRGTGVPYEQYF. For the CDR3, the DNA is TGTGCCATCTCCAGAGGGACAGGGGTTCCCTACGAGCAGTACTTC.